Below, 5 T cell receptor beta chains from the same sample are listed, as sequenced in a study of cytomegalovirus exposure and HLA in healthy donors. Vbeta (60) and Jbeta (13) primers were used in the PCR. Sequenced by immunoSEQ multiplex PCR; TCRdb stores in-frame clones only, minus some. Found here are roughly 200,000 clones, roughly 68% of them singletons; the top ten hold about 2%. Material for sequencing was PBMCs. The origin of the receptors is a young woman in good health and CMV-seronegative.

Of note for this clone: An end of the junction differs from the germline gene, which may be a read error. V gene TRBV29-1 combines with J gene TRBJ1-4, with D possibly TRBD1 on 5 matching bases. Germline V lookup: CDR1 SQVTM, CDR2 ANQGSEA. This CDR3 comprises 11 residues. CDR3 nucleotides: TGCAGCGGAACATTTGCGGGACTCCAAATTTTT. Encoded protein: CSGTFAGLQIF. Drawing the rest from reference TRBV29-1 and TRBJ1-4, the complete variable domain is SAVISQKPSRDICQRGTSLTIQCQVDSQVTMMFWYRQQPGQSLTLIATANQGSEATYESGFVIDKFPISRPNLTFSTLTVSNMSPEDSSIYLCSGTFAGLQIFGSGTQLSVL.

This clone was picked up a small number of times. This chain links TRBV5-8 with TRBJ2-5; TRBD1 matches at 7 bases. The DNA end is a closer match to TRBJ2-7, so the J assignment may be wrong. The CDR3 covers 15 residues. Germline-derived CDR1 and CDR2 are SGHTS and YDEGEE. CDR3 loop: CASSLALTGLYEQYF. The CDR3 DNA reads as TGTGCCAGCAGCTTGGCCTTGACAGGGTTATACGAGCAGTACTTC.

This clone was counted a few times. This sequence joins TRBV14 and TRBJ2-7; 9 nucleotides align to TRBD1. CDR1 SGHDN and CDR2 FVKESK come from the germline V gene. There are 17 residues in the CDR3. The V and J ends lost 4 bases and 4 bases, in that order; junction bases with no gene match: 14. CDR3 sequence: CASSPLGGGQGLYEQYF. The DNA for the CDR3 is TGTGCCAGCAGCCCTCTGGGAGGGGGACAGGGTCTGTACGAGCAGTACTTC.

The chain employs TRBV19 and TRBJ2-7; TRBD2 matches at 11 bases. This CDR3 is built from 16 residues. Germline loops: CDR1 LNHDA, CDR2 SQIVND (reference sequence). V was clipped by 3 bases and J by 3 bases; unmatched bases: 7. The CDR3: CASSIGLAGLGYEQYF. In DNA form, the CDR3 reads TGTGCCAGTAGTATCGGACTAGCGGGCCTCGGCTACGAGCAGTACTTC.

About this clone itself: Mismatch with germline at one junction end may stem from a read error. The chain joins TRBV12-5 to TRBJ2-2; D gene uncertain. In germline, CDR1 is LGHNT, CDR2 FRNRAP. The CDR3 runs 12 residues. CDR3 protein: CVSGHFTGELFF. CDR3 DNA sequence: TGTGTTAGTGGCCACTTCACCGGGGAGCTGTTTTTT.